Below, 15 T cell receptor beta chains from the same sample are listed, as sequenced in a study of blood T cell repertoires in COVID-19. Profiling relied on immunoSEQ multiplex PCR, and the TCRdb table lists in-frame clones only, not all of them. The table has more than 100,000 clones, around three quarters seen once. The specimen sequenced was peripheral blood. These receptors were collected from a woman of 80 years or more with acute or convalescent COVID-19.

The chain couples TRBV23-1 to TRBJ1-1; the D is unclear. TRBV23-1 is annotated as an ORF whose role is uncertain. This CDR3 has 11 amino acids. Trimming pared 8 bases from V and 5 bases from J, leaving 9 bases between. The CDR3 bases are TGCGCCAGCCCCTCGGGGACTGAAGCTTTCTTT. Amino acids: CASPSGTEAFF.

The chain carries TRBV3-1 (or the pseudogene TRBV3-2) and TRBJ2-5, with TRBD2 matching 12 bases. The germline gives CDR1 LGHDT, CDR2 YNNKEL (reference sequence). This CDR3 comprises 15 residues. Unmatched junction bases numbered 2, after V lost 4 bases and J lost 2 bases. This CDR3 is CASSLGLAGQETQYF. For the CDR3, the DNA is TGTGCCAGCAGCCTTGGACTAGCGGGACAAGAGACCCAGTACTTC.

The gene calls are TRBV5-1 and TRBJ2-3, with a possible D match to TRBD1 (5 bases). Germline CDR1 reads SGHRS; CDR2 reads YFSETQ. V was cut by 4 bases and J by 0 bases, with 15 bases left in between. This CDR3 contains 16 residues. As DNA, the CDR3 is TGCGCCAGCAGCAATCAGGGCGATGATAGCACAGATACGCAGTATTTT. Translated: CASSNQGDDSTDTQYF.

The V and J genes are TRBV5-6 and TRBJ2-7, with TRBD1 identical over 8 bases. CDR3 length: 15 residues. V was pared by 2 bases and J by 2 bases, with 6 bases of the junction left unmatched. Germline V gene lookup returns CDR1 SGHDT and CDR2 YYEEEE. In DNA, the CDR3 is TGTGCCAGCAGCTTCCACAGGGGGTCCCCCTACGAGCAGTACTTC. It is translated as CASSFHRGSPYEQYF.

The chain uses TRBV15 and TRBJ1-1; D is unclear. The CDR3 runs 12 residues. The V and J ends lost 0 bases and 9 bases respectively, with 8 bases between them. Germline CDR1 LNHNV, CDR2 YYDKDF (reference sequence). The CDR3 DNA is TGTGCCACCAGCAGAGATAGAGAGAAAGCTTTCTTT. Its protein is CATSRDREKAFF.

The rearrangement links TRBV18 to TRBJ1-1, with D maybe TRBD1 (6 bases). This CDR3 has 14 amino acids. V gave up 3 bases and J gave up 2 bases, with 10 bases separating them. Germline lookup yields CDR1 KGHSH and CDR2 LQKENI. The CDR3 spells CASSPAGANTEAFF. CDR3 nucleotides: TGTGCCAGCTCACCGGCAGGGGCTAACACTGAAGCTTTCTTT.

The V gene is TRBV19, the J gene TRBJ2-1; D is possibly TRBD2 (5 bases). V lost 3 bases and J 8 bases, leaving 14 bases between the germline ends. The CDR3 covers 14 residues. The V gene's germline CDR1 is LNHDA and CDR2 SQIVND (reference sequence). The CDR3 DNA sequence: TGTGCCAGTAGTATGGGTCGGGATTGGGATGAGCAGTTCTTC. This encodes CASSMGRDWDEQFF.

V is TRBV2 and J is TRBJ2-5; 7 bases fit TRBD2. CDR1 and CDR2 (germline): SNHLY, FYNNEI. The CDR3 is 13 residues long. J lost 4 bases, V lost 7 bases, and 6 bases had no gene match. The CDR3 nucleotides are TGTGCCAGCATGGCGGGGAGGGGAGAGACCCAGTACTTC. Its protein is CASMAGRGETQYF.

The J gene is TRBJ2-7, the V gene TRBV11-2; no firm D call. V lost 1 base and J 0 bases, leaving 7 bases between the germline ends. The germline CDR1 and CDR2 sequences are SGHAT and FQNNGV. The CDR3 totals 14 residues. The CDR3 coding sequence is TGTGCCAGCAGCTTAGGTCAGAACTCCTACGAGCAGTACTTC. Its translation: CASSLGQNSYEQYF.

This clone was seen only once. The V gene is TRBV30, the J gene TRBJ2-5; D is possibly TRBD1 (6 bases). Between the trimmed V and J ends, which lost 3 bases and 4 bases, there was a span of 12 bases. The germline V gene has CDR1 GTSNPN and CDR2 SVGIG (reference sequence). The CDR3 runs 13 residues. The DNA of the CDR3 is TGTGCCTGGAGCCGCAGGGGTGGAGAGACCCAGTACTTC. This translates into CAWSRRGGETQYF.

The rearrangement joins TRBV21-1 to TRBJ2-3; the table calls TRBD2, which could not be checked here. TRBV21-1 is an annotated pseudogene. This CDR3 spans 19 amino acids. This chain's CDR3 is CASSRVTSGRICGTDTQYF. Written as DNA, the CDR3 is TGTGCCAGCAGCAGGGTGACTAGCGGGAGAATTTGTGGGACAGATACGCAGTATTTT.

The chain employs TRBV10-3 and TRBJ2-1, with a weak D call TRBD2 (7 bases). The CDR3 consists of 16 residues. Trimming took off 3 bases at V and 7 bases at J, with 19 bases between the two ends. Per the germline V gene, CDR1 is ENHRY and CDR2 is SYGVKD. The CDR3 loop reads CAISEFGGGSFNEQFF. The CDR3 coding sequence is TGTGCCATCAGTGAATTCGGCGGGGGCTCCTTTAATGAGCAGTTCTTC.

V and J are TRBV2 and TRBJ1-2, with D tentatively TRBD1 (6 bases). The germline gives CDR1 SNHLY, CDR2 FYNNEI. CDR3 length: 13 residues. Trimming took 10 bases from V and 4 from J, leaving 16 bases between them. In DNA form, the CDR3 reads TGTGCCACCCGGAGTGGACAGATCTATGGCTACACCTTC. Translated, it gives CATRSGQIYGYTF. The variable domain in full, with the rest retrieved from reference TRBV2 and TRBJ1-2, is EPEVTQTPSHQVTQMGQEVILRCVPISNHLYFYWYRQILGQKVEFLVSFYNNEISEKSEIFDDQFSVERPDGSNFTLKIRSTKLEDSAMYFCATRSGQIYGYTFGSGTRLTVV.

The rearrangement links TRBV18 to TRBJ2-2; D is possibly TRBD1 (5 bases). Trimming cost V 8 bases and J 0 bases, with 13 bases left between them. This CDR3 contains 15 residues. Germline assignment: CDR1 KGHSH and CDR2 LQKENI. CDR3 sequence: CASAPTGTNTGELFF. The CDR3 nucleotides read TGTGCCAGCGCCCCAACAGGAACGAACACCGGGGAGCTGTTTTTT.

This chain uses TRBV4-1 with TRBJ2-1; the match to TRBD2 covers 15 bases. CDR3 size: 16 residues. Germline V gives CDR1 MGHRA, CDR2 YSYEKL. V shed 3 bases, J shed 14 bases, and the junction held 11 bases outside the gene matches. The CDR3 reads CASSQASRTSGRGEFF. The CDR3 coding sequence is TGCGCCAGCAGCCAGGCTTCTAGGACTAGCGGGAGGGGGGAGTTCTTC.